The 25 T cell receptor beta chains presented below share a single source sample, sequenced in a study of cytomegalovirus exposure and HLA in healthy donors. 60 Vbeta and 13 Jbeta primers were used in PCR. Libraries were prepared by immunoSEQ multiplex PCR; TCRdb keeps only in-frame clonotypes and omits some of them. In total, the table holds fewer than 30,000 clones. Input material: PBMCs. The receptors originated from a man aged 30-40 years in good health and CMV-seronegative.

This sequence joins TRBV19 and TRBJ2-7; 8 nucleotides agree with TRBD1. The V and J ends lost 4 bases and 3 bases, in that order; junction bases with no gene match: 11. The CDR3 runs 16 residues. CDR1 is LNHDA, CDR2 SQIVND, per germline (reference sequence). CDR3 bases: TGTGCCAGTAGTACCAACCGGGACAGGATGTACTACGAGCAGTACTTC. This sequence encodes CASSTNRDRMYYEQYF.

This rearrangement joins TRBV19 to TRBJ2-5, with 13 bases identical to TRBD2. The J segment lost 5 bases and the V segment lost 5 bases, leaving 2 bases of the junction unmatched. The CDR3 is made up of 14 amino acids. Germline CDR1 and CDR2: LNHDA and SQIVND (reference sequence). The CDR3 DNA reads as TGTGCCAGTAGTTCGGGACTAGCGGGGGAGACCCAGTACTTC. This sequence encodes CASSSGLAGETQYF.

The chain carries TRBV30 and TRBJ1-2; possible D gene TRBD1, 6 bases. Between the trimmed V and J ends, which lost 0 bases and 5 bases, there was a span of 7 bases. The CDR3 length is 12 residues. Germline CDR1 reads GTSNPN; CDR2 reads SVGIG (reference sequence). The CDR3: CAWSVGGYGYTF. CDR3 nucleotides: TGTGCCTGGAGTGTAGGGGGTTATGGCTACACCTTC.

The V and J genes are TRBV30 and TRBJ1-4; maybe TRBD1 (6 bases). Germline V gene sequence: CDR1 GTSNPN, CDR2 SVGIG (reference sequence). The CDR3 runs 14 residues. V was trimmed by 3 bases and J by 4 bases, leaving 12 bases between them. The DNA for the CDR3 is TGTGCCTGGAGCGCGGACAGCGTTAATGAAAAACTGTTTTTT. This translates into CAWSADSVNEKLFF.

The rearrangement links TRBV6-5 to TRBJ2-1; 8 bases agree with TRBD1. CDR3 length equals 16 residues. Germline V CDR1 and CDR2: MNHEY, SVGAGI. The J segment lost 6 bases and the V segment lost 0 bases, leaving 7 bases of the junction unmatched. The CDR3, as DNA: TGTGCCAGCAGTTACTCGGGAACAGGGGGGTTCAATGAGCAGTTCTTC. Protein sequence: CASSYSGTGGFNEQFF.

Written as DNA, the CDR3 is TGTGCCAGCAGACGCCTAGCGGGTCCTTCCTACGAGCAGTACTTC. This translates into CASRRLAGPSYEQYF. V usage is TRBV28 and J usage is TRBJ2-7; 8 bases line up with TRBD2. The CDR3 loop spans 15 amino acids. V was pared by 6 bases and J by 1 base, with 8 bases of the junction left unmatched. Germline CDR1 MDHEN, CDR2 SYDVKM.

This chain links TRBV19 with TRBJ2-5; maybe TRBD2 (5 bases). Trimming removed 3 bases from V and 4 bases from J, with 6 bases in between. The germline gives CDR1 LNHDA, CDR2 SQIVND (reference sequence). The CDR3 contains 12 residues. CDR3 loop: CASSIGGETQYF. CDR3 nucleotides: TGTGCCAGTAGTATTGGAGGAGAGACCCAGTACTTC.

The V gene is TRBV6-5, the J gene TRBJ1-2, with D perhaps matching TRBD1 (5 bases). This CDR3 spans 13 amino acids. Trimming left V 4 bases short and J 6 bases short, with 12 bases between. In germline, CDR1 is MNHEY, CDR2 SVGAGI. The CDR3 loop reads CASSWGGVDGYTF. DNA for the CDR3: TGTGCCAGCAGTTGGGGAGGGGTAGATGGCTACACCTTC.

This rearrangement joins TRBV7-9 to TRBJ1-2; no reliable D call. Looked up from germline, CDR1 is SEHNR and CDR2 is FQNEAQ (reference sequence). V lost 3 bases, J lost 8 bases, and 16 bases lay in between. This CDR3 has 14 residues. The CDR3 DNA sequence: TGTGCCAGCAGCTTTCACACCTTGGCGGGGGGCTACACCTTC. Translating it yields CASSFHTLAGGYTF. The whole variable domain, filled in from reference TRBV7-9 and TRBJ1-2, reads DTGVSQNPRHKITKRGQNVTFRCDPISEHNRLYWYRQTLGQGPEFLTYFQNEAQLEKSRLLSDRFSAERPKGSFSTLEIQRTEQGDSAMYLCASSFHTLAGGYTFGSGTRLTVV.

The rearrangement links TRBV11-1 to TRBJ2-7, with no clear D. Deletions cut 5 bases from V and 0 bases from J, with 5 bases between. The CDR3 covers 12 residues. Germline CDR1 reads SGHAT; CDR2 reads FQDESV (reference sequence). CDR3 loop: CASSPDSYEQYF. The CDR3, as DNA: TGTGCCAGCAGCCCAGACTCCTACGAGCAGTACTTC.

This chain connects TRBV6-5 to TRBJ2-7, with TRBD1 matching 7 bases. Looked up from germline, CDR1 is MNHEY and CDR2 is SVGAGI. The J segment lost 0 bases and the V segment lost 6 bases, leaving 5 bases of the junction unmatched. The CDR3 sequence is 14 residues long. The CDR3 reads CASRPGTASYEQYF. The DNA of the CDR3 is TGTGCCAGCAGACCCGGGACAGCCTCCTACGAGCAGTACTTC.

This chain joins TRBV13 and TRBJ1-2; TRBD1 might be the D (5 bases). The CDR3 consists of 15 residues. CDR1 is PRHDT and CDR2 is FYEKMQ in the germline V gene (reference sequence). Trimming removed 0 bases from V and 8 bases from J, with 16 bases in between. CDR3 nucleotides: TGTGCCAGCAGCTTAGGAGGGCAGGGCCCGCCGGGCTACACCTTC. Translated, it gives CASSLGGQGPPGYTF.

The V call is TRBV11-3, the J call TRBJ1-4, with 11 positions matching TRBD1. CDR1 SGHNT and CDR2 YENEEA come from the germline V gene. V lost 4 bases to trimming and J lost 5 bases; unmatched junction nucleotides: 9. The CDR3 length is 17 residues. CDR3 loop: CASSSRLWTGGNEKLFF. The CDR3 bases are TGTGCCAGCAGCTCCCGACTCTGGACAGGGGGCAATGAAAAACTGTTTTTT.

DNA for the CDR3: TGTGCCAGCAGCTTAGTAGGACAGGTCACCGGGGAGCTGTTTTTT. This encodes CASSLVGQVTGELFF. V usage is TRBV7-9 and J usage is TRBJ2-2, with 7 bases aligning to TRBD1. The J segment lost 4 bases and the V segment lost 1 base, leaving 3 bases of the junction unmatched. Germline lookup yields CDR1 SEHNR and CDR2 FQNEAQ (reference sequence). The CDR3 consists of 15 residues. Combining the CDR3 with reference TRBV7-9 and TRBJ2-2 gives the whole variable domain DTGVSQNPRHKITKRGQNVTFRCDPISEHNRLYWYRQTLGQGPEFLTYFQNEAQLEKSRLLSDRFSAERPKGSFSTLEIQRTEQGDSAMYLCASSLVGQVTGELFFGEGSRLTVL.

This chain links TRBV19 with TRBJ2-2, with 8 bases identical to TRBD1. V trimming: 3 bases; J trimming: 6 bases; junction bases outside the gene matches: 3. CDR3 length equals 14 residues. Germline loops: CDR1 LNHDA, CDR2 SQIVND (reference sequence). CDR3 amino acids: CASSIVQGAGELFF. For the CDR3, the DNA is TGTGCCAGTAGTATTGTACAGGGGGCCGGGGAGCTGTTTTTT.

The CDR3 nucleotides read TGTGCCACCAAGGACAGTTTCCAAGAGACCCAGTACTTC. It yields the protein CATKDSFQETQYF. The genes are TRBV6-1 and TRBJ2-5; D perhaps matches TRBD1 (6 bases). This CDR3 contains 13 residues. Per germline, CDR1 MNHNS and CDR2 SASEGT. V lost 10 bases, J lost 1 base, and 13 bases lay in between.

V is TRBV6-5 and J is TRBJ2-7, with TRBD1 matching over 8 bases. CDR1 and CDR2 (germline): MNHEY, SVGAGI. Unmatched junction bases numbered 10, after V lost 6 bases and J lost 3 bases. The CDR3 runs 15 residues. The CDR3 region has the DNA TGTGCCAGCAGCCGATTGAGGACAGGGAGCTACGAGCAGTACTTC. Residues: CASSRLRTGSYEQYF.

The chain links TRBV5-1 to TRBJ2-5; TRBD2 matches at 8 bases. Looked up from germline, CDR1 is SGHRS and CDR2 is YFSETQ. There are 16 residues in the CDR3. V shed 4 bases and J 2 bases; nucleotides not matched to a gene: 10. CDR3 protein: CASSILAAERQETQYF. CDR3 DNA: TGCGCCAGCAGCATACTAGCGGCCGAACGTCAAGAGACCCAGTACTTC.

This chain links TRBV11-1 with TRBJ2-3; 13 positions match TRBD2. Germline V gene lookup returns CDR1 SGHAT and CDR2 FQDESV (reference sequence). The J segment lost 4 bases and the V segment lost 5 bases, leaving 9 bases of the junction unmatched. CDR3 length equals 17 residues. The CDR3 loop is CASSPGRTSGSADTQYF. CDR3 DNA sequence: TGTGCCAGCAGCCCGGGACGGACTAGCGGGAGCGCAGATACGCAGTATTTT.

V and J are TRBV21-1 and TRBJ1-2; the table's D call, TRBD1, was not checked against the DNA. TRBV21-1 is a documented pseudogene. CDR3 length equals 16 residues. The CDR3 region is CASSKEDSPYNYGYTF. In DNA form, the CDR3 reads TGTGCCAGCAGCAAGGAGGACAGCCCCTATAACTATGGCTACACCTTC.

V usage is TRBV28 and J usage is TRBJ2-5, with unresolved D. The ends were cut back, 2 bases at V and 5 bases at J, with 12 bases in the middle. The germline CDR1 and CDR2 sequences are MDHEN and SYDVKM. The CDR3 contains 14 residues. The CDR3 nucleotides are TGTGCCAGCAGTTTAGGATCTAGACGGGAGACCCAGTACTTC. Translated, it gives CASSLGSRRETQYF.

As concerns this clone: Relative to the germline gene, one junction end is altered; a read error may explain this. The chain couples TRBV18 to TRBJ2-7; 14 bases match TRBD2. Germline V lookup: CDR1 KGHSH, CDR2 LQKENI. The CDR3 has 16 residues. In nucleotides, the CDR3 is TGTGCCAGCGCACCACCGGGGACTAGCGGGGGTCCACAGCAGTACTTC. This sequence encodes CASAPPGTSGGPQQYF.

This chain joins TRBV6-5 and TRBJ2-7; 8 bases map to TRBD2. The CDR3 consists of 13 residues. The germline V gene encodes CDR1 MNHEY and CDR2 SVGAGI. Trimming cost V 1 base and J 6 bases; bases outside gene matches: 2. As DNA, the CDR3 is TGTGCCAGCAGTTACTTCAGCGGGAGCGAGCAGTACTTC. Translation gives CASSYFSGSEQYF.

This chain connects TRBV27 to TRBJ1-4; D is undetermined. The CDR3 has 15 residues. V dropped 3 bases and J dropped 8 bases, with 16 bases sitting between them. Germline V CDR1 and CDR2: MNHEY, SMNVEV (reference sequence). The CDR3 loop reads CASSFSNIAGEKLFF. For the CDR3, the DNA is TGTGCCAGCAGTTTTTCAAACATCGCGGGGGAAAAACTGTTTTTT.

The CDR3 DNA is TGTGCCAGCAGTTTAAAGGGGGCACCCTACGAGCAGTACTTC. This gives the protein CASSLKGAPYEQYF. The chain recombines TRBV27 with TRBJ2-7, with 7 bases lining up with TRBD1. The CDR3 length is 14 residues. Trimming cost V 2 bases and J 2 bases; bases outside gene matches: 3. Per the germline V gene, CDR1 is MNHEY and CDR2 is SMNVEV (reference sequence).